Here is one TCR beta chain with its context. Together with a sample-barcoded 5' primer, a J-beta primer mix was included in a second PCR lasting roughly 6 to 12 cycles. MiXCR was run by TCRdb on the 5' RACE reads, yielding one entry per CDR3 protein. The sample records about 760,000 distinct CDR3 sequences, roughly 25% being singletons. This entry belongs to a study of blood T cells in healthy people across ages. Germline V gene lookup returns CDR1 LNHDA and CDR2 SQIVND (reference sequence). The length of the CDR3 is 15 residues. The V segment lost 8 bases and the J segment 0 bases; nucleotides outside the gene matches: 7. This sample also belongs to another study, concerning T cells of mothers and their children.

The sequenced sample was blood. The TCR sequence derives from a boy younger than 18 in good health. This chain uses TRBV19 with TRBJ2-1; 7 bases match TRBD2. The CDR3 here is CASGTGGSSYNEQFF. As DNA, the CDR3 is TGTGCCAGTGGAACGGGGGGTAGCTCCTACAATGAGCAGTTCTTC.